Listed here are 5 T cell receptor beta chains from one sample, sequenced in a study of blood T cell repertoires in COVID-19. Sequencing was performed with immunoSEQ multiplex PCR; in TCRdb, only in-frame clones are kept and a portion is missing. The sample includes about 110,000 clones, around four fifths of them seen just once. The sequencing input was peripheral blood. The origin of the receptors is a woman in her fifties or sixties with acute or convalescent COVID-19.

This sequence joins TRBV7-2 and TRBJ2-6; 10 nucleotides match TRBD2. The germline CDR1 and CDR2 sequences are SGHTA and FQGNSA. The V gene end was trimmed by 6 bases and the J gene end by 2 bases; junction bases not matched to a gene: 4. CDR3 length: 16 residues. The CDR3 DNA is TGTGCCAGCAGGTTAAGCGGGGGGGCTGGGGCCAACGTCCTGACTTTC. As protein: CASRLSGGAGANVLTF.

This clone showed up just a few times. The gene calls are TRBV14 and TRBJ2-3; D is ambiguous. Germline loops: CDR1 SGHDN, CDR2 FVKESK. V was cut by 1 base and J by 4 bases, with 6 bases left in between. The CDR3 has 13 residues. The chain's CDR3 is CASSQGGADTQYF. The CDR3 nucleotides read TGTGCCAGCAGCCAAGGAGGCGCAGATACGCAGTATTTT. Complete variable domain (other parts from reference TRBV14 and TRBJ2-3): EAGVTQFPSHSVIEKGQTVTLRCDPISGHDNLYWYRRVMGKEIKFLLHFVKESKQDESGMPNNRFLAERTGGTYSTLKVQPAELEDSGVYFCASSQGGADTQYFGPGTRLTVL.

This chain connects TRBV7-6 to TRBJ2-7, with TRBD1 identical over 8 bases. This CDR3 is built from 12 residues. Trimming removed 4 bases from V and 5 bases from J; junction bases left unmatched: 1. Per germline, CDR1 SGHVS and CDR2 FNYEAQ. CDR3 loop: CASSSTGDEQYF. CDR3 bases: TGTGCCAGCAGCTCGACAGGGGACGAGCAGTACTTC.

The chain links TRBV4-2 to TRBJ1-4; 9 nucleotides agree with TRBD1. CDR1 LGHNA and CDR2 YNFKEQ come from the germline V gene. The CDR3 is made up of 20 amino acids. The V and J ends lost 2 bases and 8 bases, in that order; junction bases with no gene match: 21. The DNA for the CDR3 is TGTGCCAGCAGCCAAAGTCTGGACTTAAGAAAACAGGGGGCCGAAGAAAAACTGTTTTTT. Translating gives CASSQSLDLRKQGAEEKLFF.

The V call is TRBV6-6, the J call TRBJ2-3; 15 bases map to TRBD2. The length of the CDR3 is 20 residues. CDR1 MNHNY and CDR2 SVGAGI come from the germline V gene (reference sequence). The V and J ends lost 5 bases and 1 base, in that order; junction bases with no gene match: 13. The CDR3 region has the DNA TGTGCCAGCAGTCCCCAGCTGGGGGGACTAGCGGGGGGACGCACAGATACGCAGTATTTT. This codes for CASSPQLGGLAGGRTDTQYF.